This paragraph reports one T cell receptor (beta chain). Its cognate antigen is unknown. With 60 Vbeta and 13 Jbeta primers, the PCR was carried out. Produced via immunoSEQ multiplex PCR; TCRdb's table is partial and in-frame only. The sample includes around 190,000 clones, just over 75% of them seen just once. Sampled while nominally healthy, donors likely had unrecorded immune exposures. CDR3 length: 16 residues. V dropped 4 bases and J dropped 0 bases, with 13 bases sitting between them. Per germline, CDR1 SNHLY and CDR2 FYNNEI. This sample stems from a study of cytomegalovirus exposure and HLA in healthy donors. Whole-study findings and limits: Some V segments (TRBV6-2 and TRBV6-3 among them) were excluded as indistinguishable. The majority of TCR sequences were rare, yet some public TCRs appeared in many donors.

The sequenced material came from PBMCs. The source is a man younger than 45 in good health and CMV-seronegative. The V and J genes are TRBV2 and TRBJ1-3; tentatively, D is TRBD1 (5 bases). CDR3: CASSVRGVVSGNTIYF. The DNA of the CDR3 is TGTGCCAGCAGTGTTCGGGGGGTCGTCTCTGGAAACACCATATATTTT.